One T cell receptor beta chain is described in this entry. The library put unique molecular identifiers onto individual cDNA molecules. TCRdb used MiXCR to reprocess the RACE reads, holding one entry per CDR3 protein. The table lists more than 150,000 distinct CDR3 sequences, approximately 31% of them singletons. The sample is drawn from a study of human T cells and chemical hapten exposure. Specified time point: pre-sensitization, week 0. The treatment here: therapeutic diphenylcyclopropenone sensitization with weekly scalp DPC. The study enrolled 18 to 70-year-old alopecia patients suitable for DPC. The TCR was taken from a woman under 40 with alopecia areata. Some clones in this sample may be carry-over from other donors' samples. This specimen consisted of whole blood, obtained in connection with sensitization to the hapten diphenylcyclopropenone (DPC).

The CDR3 coding sequence is TGTGCCAGCAGTTTCGAGGACTCACTGAGCGAGCAGTACTTC. Protein: CASSFEDSLSEQYF. The chain recombines TRBV28 with TRBJ2-7; D perhaps matches TRBD2 (5 bases). Deletions cut 3 bases from V and 6 bases from J, with 15 bases between. Germline CDR1 and CDR2: MDHEN and SYDVKM. This CDR3 region has 14 residues.